A single T cell receptor (beta chain) is shown here with its context. This sample was included in a study of OX40 agonist ivuxolimab in advanced cancers. Across the study: Three patients showed partial responses: one hepatocellular carcinoma and two cutaneous melanoma cases.

Baseline, cycle 4 day 1, and cycle 7 day 1 were the blood sampling points. The CDR3 loop spans 13 amino acids. The germline gives CDR1 LNHDA, CDR2 SQIVND (reference sequence). V shed 9 bases, J shed 1 base, and the junction held 5 bases outside the gene matches. The assay was immunoSEQ multiplex PCR, and TCRdb's table has in-frame clones only and misses some. The sample includes more than 75,000 clones, about 86% of them seen just once. The chain recombines TRBV19 with TRBJ1-1, with 7 bases fitting TRBD1. The sequencing used CD4+ or CD8+ T cells sorted from blood, collected in a trial of the OX40 agonist ivuxolimab. This receptor was identified in an adult with an advanced solid tumor such as melanoma, head and neck, liver or kidney cancer. The CDR3 region is CASRDRPNTEAFF. The CDR3 DNA sequence: TGTGCCAGCAGGGACAGACCGAACACTGAAGCTTTCTTT.